This T cell receptor beta chain was captured by sequencing in a study of blood T cell repertoires in COVID-19. V shed 4 bases and J 7 bases; nucleotides not matched to a gene: 4. Germline V gene lookup returns CDR1 SNHLY and CDR2 FYNNEI. This CDR3 spans 14 amino acids. Participant ages covered about 18 to 90 years across 20 to 30 US areas. In the original workflow: Amplification with reference gene primers provided the estimates of nucleated cell counts. The repertoire was sequenced with immunoSEQ multiplex PCR; TCRdb's copy has only in-frame clones and lacks some. The V and J calls and the clone size are those of that table, but D and trimming were determined from the DNA. The sample carries about 250,000 clones, 88% recorded once.

The sequenced material came from PBMCs or T cells enriched from blood (not recorded which). This clonotype was sampled from a woman aged 50 to 60 who had recovered from COVID-19. The chain joins TRBV2 to TRBJ1-6; TRBD1 matches 7 bases. CDR3 nucleotides: TGTGCCAGCAGTGTTGAGGGGGCCAATTCACCCCTCCACTTT. It encodes CASSVEGANSPLHF.